This TCR beta chain is drawn from a study of CD4 and CD8 cells across lung adenocarcinoma regions (dated by TCRdb to the late 2010s). Background on the whole study: To look at intratumor heterogeneity in the T cell receptor repertoire, the study compared tumor centers against tumor margins.

The germline V gene provides CDR1 MNHEY and CDR2 SVGAGI. CDR3 length: 15 amino acids, cysteine to phenylalanine. The sequence is cut down to CDR3 DNA, 45 bases in frame from base 1. Trimming at the junction amounts to 6 bases on V and 4 bases on J, and the germline ends lie 18 bases apart. The donors were patients who had localized lung adenocarcinoma, which is a subtype of non-small cell lung cancer. The samples were taken from the margins of localized lung adenocarcinomas. For TCR repertoire analysis, CD4+ T cells from tumor tissue were profiled apart from CD8+ T cells. To prepare the library, PCR was applied. Sequencing relied on a HiSeq X Ten. The public sequencing data were trimmed at Q25 with fastp and processed into clonotypes with MiXCR by TCRdb, which kept only in-frame beta chains. Rows matching on CDR3 protein sequence are summarized as one entry with the most common DNA and genes. Within this sample are about 10,000 distinct CDR3 sequences, with approximately 48% of them counted one time only. The top ten constitute 15% to 20% of the sample.

This clonotype is large (0.1 to 1%). This clone's antigen is unknown. There are no base qualities to consult, and no much larger clone falls within one base. The clonotype comes from a female donor with lung adenocarcinoma. The CD4 and CD8 labels of this study may be unreliable. The sequenced sample consisted of CD4+ T cells from the margin of a lung tumor. According to the study, the label for this sample's cell subset or site signals: tumor margin region. The chain uses TRBV6-5 and TRBJ1-2; no D gene can be assigned with confidence. For the CDR3, the sequence is CASRFSHAGSYGYTF. The bases are TGTGCCAGCAGATTCTCCCACGCGGGGAGCTATGGCTACACCTTC.